Listed below are T cell receptor beta chains from one sample, sequenced in a study of T cell responses to AZD1222 COVID-19 vaccine. Only in-frame clones appear in the TCRdb table, and some are missing; sequencing was by immunoSEQ multiplex PCR. The sample holds about 140,000 clones; 90% are singletons and the top ten take 3.4%. Specimen: peripheral blood, collected on day 0 of AZD1222 vaccination. Receptor source: an adult in good health. CDR3s include the opening cysteine and the closing phenylalanine or tryptophan.

TRBV11-3	TRBJ2-3	CASSLSGAPLTDTQYF
TRBV7-9	TRBJ1-1	CASSPWRTMNTEAFF
TRBV5-8	TRBJ1-1	CASSQYDAEAFF
TRBV27	TRBJ2-3	CASSSGSGMGTQYF
TRBV4-1	TRBJ2-7	CASSQDTGTFEQYF
TRBV27	TRBJ2-6	CASSRDRGKSGANVLTF
TRBV30	TRBJ1-4	CAWSVGGREKLFF
TRBV6-6	TRBJ1-1	CASSYSGLGGTEAFF
TRBV6-1	TRBJ1-5	CASSEAQQYFTGYQPQHF
TRBV9	TRBJ2-5	CASNKAGVQETQYF
TRBV7-2	TRBJ2-6	CASSLESISGANVLTF
TRBV23-1	TRBJ1-5	CASRYNVHYSNQPQHF
TRBV7-8	TRBJ1-1	CASSLAGGSLGTEAFF
TRBV5-4	TRBJ1-6	CASSFSGGNNSPLHF
TRBV15	TRBJ2-1	CATSRDTSGSFNEQFF
TRBV6-5	TRBJ1-4	CASSYLSGGEKLFF
TRBV6-6	TRBJ1-5	CASSSYRGQPQHF
TRBV15	TRBJ2-1	CATSRGLAGGGGSYNEQFF
TRBV3-1/TRBV3-2	TRBJ1-5	CASSPDPTGLNQPQHF
TRBV7-6	TRBJ1-4	CASSLSVADWSEKLFF
TRBV5-5	TRBJ2-6	CASSYGSSGANVLTF
TRBV7-9	TRBJ2-7	CASSSPGQGVDEQYF
TRBV27	TRBJ2-5	CASYPRWGGQETQYF
TRBV7-9	TRBJ1-2	CASSNHRGRDYGYTF
TRBV30	TRBJ1-4	CAWGDRPNEKLFF
TRBV7-2	TRBJ2-1	CASSLDGLADSSYNEQFF
TRBV2	TRBJ1-4	CASGAGTNEKLFF
TRBV9	TRBJ2-7	CASSAGGNGTSRYEQYF
TRBV7-2	TRBJ2-5	CASRQGLLQETQYF
TRBV5-1	TRBJ1-5	CASSLVGGNQPQHF
TRBV4-2	TRBJ2-2	CASSQEGLKTGELFF
TRBV29-1	TRBJ1-2	CSVEGGGGANYGYTF
TRBV27	TRBJ2-2	CASSFPNGELFF
TRBV2	TRBJ2-1	CASKGTSGSFGDEQFF
TRBV27	TRBJ2-7	CASSWASGSYEQYF
TRBV19	TRBJ2-1	CARSKTSGRSRSYNEQFF
TRBV21-1	TRBJ1-1	CASSKVGVPEAFF
TRBV7-3	TRBJ1-2	CASSSTGAPSGGYTF
TRBV7-9	TRBJ2-2	CASTPQQGVPNTGELFF
TRBV6-2/TRBV6-3	TRBJ1-2	CASSILRRQGHGYTF
TRBV5-8	TRBJ2-1	CASSLGLRGYNEQFF
TRBV28	TRBJ2-1	CASRWAGGSWFF
TRBV29-1	TRBJ1-5	CSVGGQGDNQPQHF
TRBV6-1	TRBJ1-2	CASSEVRSRQAIYGYTF
TRBV6-6	TRBJ2-1	CASTEGLGYNEQFF
TRBV5-1	TRBJ1-6	CASILSTPETQEWNNSPLHF
TRBV6-5	TRBJ1-5	CASRFPTGGHQPQHF
TRBV30	TRBJ1-1	CAWEQGPGTEAFF
TRBV11-3	TRBJ1-1	CASSLSTTNTEAFF